The 21 T cell receptor beta chains presented below share a single source sample, sequenced in a study of OX40 agonist ivuxolimab in advanced cancers. The protocol was immunoSEQ multiplex PCR, while the TCRdb copy is restricted to in-frame clones and leaves out a portion. This sample has tens of thousands of clones; 75% to 85% occur once, and the top ten carry about 11%. Sequenced here: CD4+ or CD8+ T cells sorted from blood, sampled in a trial of the OX40 agonist ivuxolimab. The receptors were sampled from an adult with an advanced solid tumor such as melanoma, head and neck, liver or kidney cancer.

This rearrangement joins TRBV2 to TRBJ2-7; D gene unclear. Germline V gives CDR1 SNHLY, CDR2 FYNNEI. V lost 2 bases to trimming and J lost 4 bases, with 6 bases between them. This CDR3 has 12 residues. CDR3: CASSERGYEQYF. The CDR3 region has the DNA TGTGCCAGCAGTGAACGTGGTTACGAGCAGTACTTC.

The V call is TRBV10-3, the J call TRBJ2-5; no clear D. V lost 2 bases, J lost 3 bases, and 16 bases lay in between. This CDR3 region has 16 residues. Germline V gene lookup returns CDR1 ENHRY and CDR2 SYGVKD. DNA for the CDR3: TGTGCCATCAGTGAGCCGAAAAGCATGGTGGAAGAGACCCAGTACTTC. Translated, it gives CAISEPKSMVEETQYF.

V is TRBV6-6 and J is TRBJ2-5; the D gene is possibly TRBD1 (6 bases). The germline CDR1 and CDR2 sequences are MNHNY and SVGAGI (reference sequence). CDR3 length equals 15 residues. Trimming cost V 7 bases and J 11 bases, with 26 bases left between them. CDR3 DNA: TGTGCCAGCACTGCTCTCCGGGACACCCTGGGGGAGCAGTACTTC. This codes for CASTALRDTLGEQYF.

The J gene is TRBJ1-2, the V gene TRBV18; 7 positions agree with TRBD1. Trimming at V came to 3 bases and at J to 3 bases, leaving 7 bases not matched to a gene. Germline assignment: CDR1 KGHSH and CDR2 LQKENI. This CDR3 has 15 amino acids. Here the CDR3 reads CASSPPGGPDYGYTF. CDR3 nucleotide sequence: TGTGCCAGCTCACCCCCAGGGGGGCCCGACTATGGCTACACCTTC.

This clone appeared a few times. The gene calls are TRBV9 and TRBJ1-5, with D uncertain. Germline V gene sequence: CDR1 SGDLS, CDR2 YYNGEE. CDR3 length equals 14 residues. V was pared by 0 bases and J by 1 base, with 5 bases between. The CDR3 loop reads CASSVGLSNQPQHF. The CDR3 region has the DNA TGTGCCAGCAGCGTAGGTCTAAGCAATCAGCCCCAGCATTTT.

V is TRBV7-8 and J is TRBJ1-1, with 8 bases identical to TRBD1. The CDR3 is 12 amino acids. J gave up 1 base and V 8 bases, and 0 bases lay outside the gene matches. In germline, CDR1 is SGHVS, CDR2 FQNEAQ. The CDR3 region has the DNA TGTGCCAGCGGGACAGGGAACACTGAAGCTTTCTTT. Encoded protein: CASGTGNTEAFF.

The V call is TRBV15, the J call TRBJ1-6, with no clear D. This CDR3 spans 16 amino acids. Trimming pared 3 bases from V and 7 bases from J, leaving 16 bases between. Per germline, CDR1 LNHNV and CDR2 YYDKDF (reference sequence). The CDR3 is CATSSSGGLGNSPLHF. For the CDR3, the DNA is TGTGCCACCAGCAGTTCTGGAGGGCTGGGGAATTCACCCCTCCACTTT.

J is TRBJ2-7 and V is TRBV5-4, with D possibly matching TRBD2 (5 bases). Germline V gene lookup returns CDR1 SGHNT and CDR2 YYREEE (reference sequence). V gave up 4 bases and J gave up 2 bases, with 13 bases separating them. CDR3 length: 14 residues. This CDR3 reads CASSPWTGTYEQYF. The CDR3 DNA sequence: TGTGCCAGCAGCCCCTGGACTGGTACCTACGAGCAGTACTTC.

This chain joins TRBV29-1 and TRBJ2-1; maybe TRBD1 (5 bases). Germline CDR1 SQVTM, CDR2 ANQGSEA. Trimming stripped 7 bases from V and 5 bases from J, with 15 bases between. The CDR3 is 13 residues long. DNA for the CDR3: TGCAGCGCCGACCCAGGGAAGAACAATGAGCAGTTCTTC. Residues: CSADPGKNNEQFF.

V and J are TRBV11-2 and TRBJ1-3; D is unclear. CDR1 is SGHAT and CDR2 is FQNNGV in the germline V gene. Trimming took off 5 bases at V and 4 bases at J, with 12 bases between the two ends. This CDR3 has 14 amino acids. In DNA, the CDR3 is TGTGCCAGCAGCGCCCAGACGGGGGGAAACACCATATATTTT. It specifies CASSAQTGGNTIYF.

V gene TRBV30 combines with J gene TRBJ1-2; TRBD1 is a possible D gene (6 bases). The ends were cut back, 5 bases at V and 8 bases at J, with 18 bases in the middle. CDR1 and CDR2 (germline): GTSNPN, SVGIG (reference sequence). The CDR3 has 13 amino acids. The CDR3 DNA follows: TGTGCCTGGGGGGCCATTACAGGGAACGGCTACACCTTC. It codes for CAWGAITGNGYTF.

The V gene is TRBV27, the J gene TRBJ1-1, with D unclear. The CDR3 consists of 13 residues. Trimming removed 5 bases at V and 0 bases at J, with 7 bases between. Germline V gives CDR1 MNHEY, CDR2 SMNVEV (reference sequence). The CDR3 reads CASSPYMNTEAFF. In DNA form, the CDR3 reads TGTGCCAGCAGTCCGTACATGAACACTGAAGCTTTCTTT.

The CDR3 sequence: CSVGRQFDTEAFF. The CDR3 region has the DNA TGCAGCGTTGGTCGGCAGTTTGACACTGAAGCTTTCTTT. This rearrangement joins TRBV29-1 to TRBJ1-1; D unresolved. The CDR3 runs to 13 residues. Trimming took off 4 bases at V and 3 bases at J, with 12 bases between the two ends. Germline CDR1 is SQVTM and CDR2 is ANQGSEA.

This chain uses TRBV7-3 with TRBJ2-3, with 8 positions matching TRBD1. Germline trimming cut 2 bases from V and 3 bases from J; bases unmatched to any gene: 4. The germline V gene has CDR1 SGHTA and CDR2 FQGTGA. The CDR3 is 15 amino acids. The CDR3 is CASSLGGQETDTQYF. As DNA, the CDR3 is TGTGCCAGCAGCTTAGGGGGACAGGAGACAGATACGCAGTATTTT.

The chain recombines TRBV30 with TRBJ2-5; 8 bases are a match to TRBD1. Per germline, CDR1 GTSNPN and CDR2 SVGIG (reference sequence). The CDR3 length is 13 residues. Unmatched junction bases numbered 7, after V lost 5 bases and J lost 5 bases. CDR3 DNA: TGTGCCTGGGGGCGACAGGGGCCTGAGACCCAGTACTTC. Its protein product is CAWGRQGPETQYF.

This chain uses TRBV28 with TRBJ2-7; 10 bases are a match to TRBD2. Germline lookup yields CDR1 MDHEN and CDR2 SYDVKM. The CDR3 extends over 15 amino acids. V lost 6 bases and J lost 2; bases outside the gene matches: 7. The CDR3 reads CASSLAGGLTYEQYF. The CDR3 DNA is TGTGCCAGCAGCTTAGCGGGGGGACTAACCTACGAGCAGTACTTC.

This clone has only a few counts. This chain connects TRBV5-1 to TRBJ1-2, with unresolved D. Germline V CDR1 and CDR2: SGHRS, YFSETQ. The CDR3 is 13 amino acids. Trimming pared 7 bases from V and 5 bases from J, leaving 15 bases between. Here the CDR3 reads CASGPGSRYGYTF. In DNA, the CDR3 is TGCGCCAGCGGTCCGGGAAGTCGGTATGGCTACACCTTC.

The J gene is TRBJ1-4, the V gene TRBV28, with a weak D call TRBD1 (5 bases). V lost 5 bases to trimming and J lost 0 bases, with 13 bases between them. The germline gives CDR1 MDHEN, CDR2 SYDVKM. This CDR3 has 16 amino acids. CDR3: CASSGAGLATNEKLFF. As DNA, the CDR3 is TGTGCCAGCAGTGGGGCGGGGCTTGCAACTAATGAAAAACTGTTTTTT.

The chain has TRBV13 and TRBJ1-4; 7 bases align to TRBD1. Trimming removed 6 bases from V and 4 bases from J; junction bases left unmatched: 5. This CDR3 region has 14 residues. CDR1 is PRHDT and CDR2 is FYEKMQ in the germline V gene (reference sequence). As DNA, the CDR3 is TGTGCCAGCAGTTCAGGGGGGCTTAATGAAAAACTGTTTTTT. Amino acids: CASSSGGLNEKLFF.

The chain recombines TRBV28 with TRBJ1-2, with D possibly matching TRBD1 (6 bases). The CDR3 consists of 15 residues. With 8 bases removed from V and 4 bases from J, the gap between germline ends came to 20 bases. The germline V gene has CDR1 MDHEN and CDR2 SYDVKM. CDR3 DNA: TGTGCCAGCTTTGCCCGGGACACAACCACCTATGGCTACACCTTC. Translation: CASFARDTTTYGYTF.

This clone came up once. V gene TRBV19 combines with J gene TRBJ1-4; possibly TRBD1 for D (6 bases). CDR1 and CDR2 from the germline V gene are LNHDA and SQIVND (reference sequence). V was cut by 3 bases and J by 5 bases, with 13 bases left in between. The CDR3 totals 15 residues. CDR3 protein: CASSMRQVTNEKLFF. CDR3 in DNA: TGTGCCAGTAGTATGCGACAGGTCACGAATGAAAAACTGTTTTTT.